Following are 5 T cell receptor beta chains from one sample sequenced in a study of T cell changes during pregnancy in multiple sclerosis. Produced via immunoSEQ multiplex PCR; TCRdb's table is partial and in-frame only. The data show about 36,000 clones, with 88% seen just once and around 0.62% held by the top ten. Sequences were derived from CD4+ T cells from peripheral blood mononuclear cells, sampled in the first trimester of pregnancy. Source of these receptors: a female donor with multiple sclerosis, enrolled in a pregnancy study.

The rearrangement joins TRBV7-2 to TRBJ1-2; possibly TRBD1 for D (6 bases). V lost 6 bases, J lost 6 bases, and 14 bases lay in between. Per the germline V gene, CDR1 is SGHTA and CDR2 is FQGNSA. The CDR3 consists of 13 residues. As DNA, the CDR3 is TGTGCCAGCAGGTTCACAGGGTCGGATGGCTACACCTTC. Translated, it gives CASRFTGSDGYTF.

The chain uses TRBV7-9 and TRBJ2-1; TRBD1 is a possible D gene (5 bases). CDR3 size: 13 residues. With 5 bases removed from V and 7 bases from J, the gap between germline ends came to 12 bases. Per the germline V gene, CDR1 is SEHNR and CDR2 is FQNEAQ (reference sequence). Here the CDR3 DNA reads TGTGCCAGCAGCGCGACAGCCAAGAATGAGCAGTTCTTC. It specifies CASSATAKNEQFF.

CDR3 region: CASRTTSGGTPYEQYF. CDR3 DNA: TGTGCCAGCAGGACCACTAGCGGGGGGACCCCCTACGAGCAGTACTTC. V usage is TRBV6-6 and J usage is TRBJ2-7; TRBD2 matches 12 bases. Germline values: CDR1 MNHNY, CDR2 SVGAGI (reference sequence). This CDR3 contains 16 residues. With V trimmed by 6 bases and J by 2 bases, 8 bases remained unmatched.

The CDR3 spells CASRSSGGPGETQYF. In nucleotides, the CDR3 is TGTGCCAGCAGATCCTCGGGGGGGCCAGGGGAGACCCAGTACTTC. The V and J genes are TRBV27 and TRBJ2-5, with TRBD2 matching 8 bases. Germline loops: CDR1 MNHEY, CDR2 SMNVEV (reference sequence). The CDR3 is made up of 15 amino acids. The junction had 11 bases not matched to a gene; V was cut back by 6 bases and J by 5 bases.

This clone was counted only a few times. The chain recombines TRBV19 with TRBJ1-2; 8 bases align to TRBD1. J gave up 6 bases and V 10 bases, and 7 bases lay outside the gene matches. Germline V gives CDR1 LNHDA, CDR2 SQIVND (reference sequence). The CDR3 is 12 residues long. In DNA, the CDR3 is TGTGCCATTCTGGACAGGGTGGATGGCTACACCTTC. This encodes CAILDRVDGYTF. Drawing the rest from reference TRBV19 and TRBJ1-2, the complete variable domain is DGGITQSPKYLFRKEGQNVTLSCEQNLNHDAMYWYRQDPGQGLRLIYYSQIVNDFQKGDIAEGYSVSREKKESFPLTVTSAQKNPTAFYLCAILDRVDGYTFGSGTRLTVV.